This passage covers 2 T cell receptor beta chains from one sample sequenced in a study of blood T cells in healthy people across ages. Then a second PCR, running about 6 to 11 cycles, was carried out with a sample-barcoded 5' primer and a J-beta primer mix. TCRdb ran MiXCR on the 5' RACE reads and lists one entry per CDR3 protein. The table lists about 570,000 distinct CDR3 sequences, approximately 27% of them singletons. Sequencing was performed on blood. These TCRs come from a woman between 65 and 79 years old in good health.

The genes are TRBV5-6 and TRBJ2-3; 9 positions agree with TRBD2. J lost 1 base, V lost 5 bases, and 5 bases had no gene match. The CDR3 runs 15 residues. Germline V CDR1 and CDR2: SGHDT, YYEEEE. CDR3 coding DNA: TGTGCCAGCAGTCGATGGACTAGCGGCACAGATACGCAGTATTTT. It codes for CASSRWTSGTDTQYF.

In its sample, this clonotype was seen a few times. The rearrangement joins TRBV27 to TRBJ2-5, with 11 bases identical to TRBD2. The end of the DNA aligns better with TRBJ2-7, so the J call may be wrong. CDR3 length equals 16 residues. Germline CDR1 and CDR2: MNHEY and SMNVEV (reference sequence). This chain's CDR3 is CASSPLAGGNSYEQYF. CDR3 sequence (DNA): TGTGCCAGCAGTCCCCTAGCGGGGGGAAACTCCTACGAGCAGTACTTC.